This entry lists 10 T cell receptor beta chains sequenced from one sample in a study of radiotherapy plus CTLA-4 blockade in lung cancer. Generated by immunoSEQ multiplex PCR, the TCRdb table keeps only in-frame clones and is missing some. Of some 60,000 clones listed, roughly four fifths are singletons. The sample was peripheral blood, taken from a patient treated with radiotherapy plus ipilimumab. The receptors come from a human donor with non-small cell lung cancer who had a complete response to radiotherapy plus ipilimumab.

The J gene is TRBJ1-4, the V gene TRBV7-8, with D perhaps matching TRBD1 (5 bases). Trimming shortened V by 5 bases and J by 7 bases, and 23 bases separated the two germline ends. The CDR3 has 17 residues. Germline CDR1 is SGHVS and CDR2 is FQNEAQ. Here the CDR3 reads CASSPGRSSGGSEKLFF. The CDR3 DNA follows: TGTGCCAGCAGCCCCGGGCGCTCCTCCGGGGGGAGTGAAAAACTGTTTTTT.

In its sample, this clone was seen once. The gene calls are TRBV19 and TRBJ2-3, with D maybe TRBD1 (6 bases). Trimming pared 6 bases from V and 1 base from J, leaving 17 bases between. The germline CDR1 and CDR2 sequences are LNHDA and SQIVND (reference sequence). The CDR3 covers 16 residues. Here the CDR3 DNA reads TGTGCCAGTAGAACCACCAGGGGCGTGGGCACAGATACGCAGTATTTT. This codes for CASRTTRGVGTDTQYF.

This chain uses TRBV19 with TRBJ1-4; TRBD1 matches at 7 bases. This CDR3 is 14 amino acids long. V trimming: 5 bases; J trimming: 5 bases; junction bases outside the gene matches: 5. Germline V gene sequence: CDR1 LNHDA, CDR2 SQIVND (reference sequence). The CDR3 protein is CASSFSRGNEKLFF. For the CDR3, the DNA is TGTGCCAGTAGTTTCAGCAGGGGGAATGAAAAACTGTTTTTT.

This clone was observed a single time. The rearrangement uses TRBV28 and TRBJ1-1; 10 nucleotides match TRBD1. Germline assignment: CDR1 MDHEN and CDR2 SYDVKM. The CDR3 loop spans 14 amino acids. After removal of 5 bases from V and 11 bases from J, the junction contained 11 bases not matched to a gene. CDR3 sequence reads: CASSLPGQGIWAFF. The CDR3 region has the DNA TGTGCCAGCAGTCTTCCGGGACAGGGGATTTGGGCTTTCTTT.

The chain employs TRBV7-6 and TRBJ1-6, with TRBD1 matching 9 bases. The CDR3 contains 15 residues. With 1 base clipped from V and 7 bases from J, the junction kept 2 bases outside the gene matches. Looked up from germline, CDR1 is SGHVS and CDR2 is FNYEAQ. Here the CDR3 reads CASSLEGTGNSPLHF. CDR3 DNA: TGTGCCAGCAGCTTAGAGGGGACAGGGAATTCACCCCTCCACTTT.

The chain joins TRBV6-1 to TRBJ2-5, with 8 bases identical to TRBD2. CDR3 length: 15 amino acids. Trimming removed 2 bases from V and 4 bases from J; junction bases left unmatched: 6. CDR1 is MNHNS, CDR2 SASEGT, per germline. The CDR3 reads CASSESGTRSETQYF. CDR3 in DNA: TGTGCCAGCAGTGAATCCGGGACTAGGTCAGAGACCCAGTACTTC.

J is TRBJ1-5 and V is TRBV30; maybe TRBD1 (6 bases). The CDR3 contains 15 residues. V lost 4 bases and J lost 4, with 17 bases in between. Germline V gene data show CDR1 as GTSNPN and CDR2 as SVGIG (reference sequence). CDR3 bases: TGTGCCTGGACCGTCGGCAGGGGAGGGAATCAGCCCCAGCATTTT. This translates into CAWTVGRGGNQPQHF.

In its sample, this clone ranks as medium-sized. This sample includes further DNA sequences coding for the same CDR3. The rearrangement joins TRBV14 to TRBJ1-1; D remains unclear. Trimming removed 0 bases at V and 2 bases at J, with 7 bases between. CDR1 and CDR2 (germline): SGHDN, FVKESK. This CDR3 contains 14 residues. CDR3 residues: CASSQEVRNTEAFF. For the CDR3, the DNA is TGTGCCAGCAGCCAAGAGGTCAGAAACACTGAAGCTTTCTTT.

This chain joins TRBV14 and TRBJ1-2, with 9 positions matching TRBD1. Germline V gives CDR1 SGHDN, CDR2 FVKESK. V dropped 4 bases and J dropped 4; count of bases not matched to a gene: 4. This CDR3 is built from 14 residues. The CDR3 DNA sequence: TGTGCCAGCAGCCCTTGGGACAGGGCCTATGGCTACACCTTC. It is translated as CASSPWDRAYGYTF.

This rearrangement joins TRBV18 to TRBJ2-3, with 9 bases aligning to TRBD1. The CDR3 has 13 residues. Germline-derived CDR1 and CDR2 are KGHSH and LQKENI. V shed 5 bases, J shed 6 bases, and the junction held 3 bases outside the gene matches. CDR3 nucleotides: TGTGCCAGCTCATCCGGACAGGGGGATACGCAGTATTTT. Translated, it gives CASSSGQGDTQYF.